What follows is one T cell receptor (beta chain) and its context. Antigen: not known. An end of the junction differs from the germline gene, which may be a read error. These data are taken from a study of OX40 agonist ivuxolimab in advanced cancers. Whole-study context: Participants averaged approximately 65 years of age (range about 23 to 80) and were around 83% male. The study, taken as a whole, reports: In general, CD8+ T cells held more expanded clones than CD4+ did, on average. Circulating CD4+ and CD8+ T cells showed clonal expansion by week 6 at 0.1 to 3.0 mg/kg.

Repertoires were generated with immunoSEQ multiplex PCR, while TCRdb's copy carries only in-frame clones and drops some. The sample lists 75,000 to 95,000 clones, approximately 90% occurring once. The clonotype was recovered from an adult with an advanced solid tumor such as melanoma, head and neck, liver or kidney cancer. The sample here was CD4+ or CD8+ T cells sorted from blood, taken in a trial of the OX40 agonist ivuxolimab.

The CDR3 sequence: CASSPLVAKNIRYF. CDR3 nucleotides: TGTGCCAGCTCACCACTGGTCGCCAAAAACATTCGGTACTTC. The rearrangement joins TRBV18 to TRBJ2-4, with D hard to call. The length of the CDR3 is 14 residues. Germline CDR1 is KGHSH and CDR2 is LQKENI.